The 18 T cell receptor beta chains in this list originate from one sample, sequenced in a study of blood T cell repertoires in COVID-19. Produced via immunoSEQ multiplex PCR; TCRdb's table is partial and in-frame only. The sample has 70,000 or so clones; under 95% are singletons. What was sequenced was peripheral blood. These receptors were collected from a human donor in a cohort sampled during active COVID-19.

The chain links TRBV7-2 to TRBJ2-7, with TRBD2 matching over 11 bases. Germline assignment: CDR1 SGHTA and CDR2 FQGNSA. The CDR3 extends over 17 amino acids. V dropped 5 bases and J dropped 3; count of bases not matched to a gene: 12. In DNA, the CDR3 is TGTGCCAGCAGCCCCATAGCGGGGGGGGCAAGAATCTACGAGCAGTACTTC. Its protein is CASSPIAGGARIYEQYF.

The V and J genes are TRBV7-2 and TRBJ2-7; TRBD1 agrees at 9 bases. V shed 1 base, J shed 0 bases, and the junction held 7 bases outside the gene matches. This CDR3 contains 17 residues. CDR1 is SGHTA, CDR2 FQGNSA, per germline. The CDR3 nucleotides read TGTGCCAGCAGCTTAGTGGGTCGGGACAGGGCCTCCTACGAGCAGTACTTC. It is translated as CASSLVGRDRASYEQYF. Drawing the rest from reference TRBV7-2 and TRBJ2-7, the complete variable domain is GAGVSQSPSNKVTEKGKDVELRCDPISGHTALYWYRQSLGQGLEFLIYFQGNSAPDKSGLPSDRFSAERTGGSVSTLTIQRTQQEDSAVYLCASSLVGRDRASYEQYFGPGTRLTVT.

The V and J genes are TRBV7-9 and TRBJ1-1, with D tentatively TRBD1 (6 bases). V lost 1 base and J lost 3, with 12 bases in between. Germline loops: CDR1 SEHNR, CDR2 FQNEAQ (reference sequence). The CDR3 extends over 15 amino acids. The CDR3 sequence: CASSLEDSEDTEAFF. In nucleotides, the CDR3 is TGTGCCAGCAGCTTAGAGGACAGTGAGGACACTGAAGCTTTCTTT.

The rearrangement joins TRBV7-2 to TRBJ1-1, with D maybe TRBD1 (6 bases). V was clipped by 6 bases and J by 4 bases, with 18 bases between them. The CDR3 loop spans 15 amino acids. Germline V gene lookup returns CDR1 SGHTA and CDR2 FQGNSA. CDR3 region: CASRGAQGGGTEAFF. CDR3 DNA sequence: TGTGCCAGCAGGGGCGCACAGGGTGGAGGCACTGAAGCTTTCTTT.

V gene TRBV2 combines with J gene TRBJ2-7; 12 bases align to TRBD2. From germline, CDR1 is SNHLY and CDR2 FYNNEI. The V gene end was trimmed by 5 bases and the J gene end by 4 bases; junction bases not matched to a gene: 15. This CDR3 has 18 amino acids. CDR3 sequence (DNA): TGTGCCAGCAGTTTCACTAGCGGGGGGACCTTACAAATATACGAGCAGTACTTC. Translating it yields CASSFTSGGTLQIYEQYF.

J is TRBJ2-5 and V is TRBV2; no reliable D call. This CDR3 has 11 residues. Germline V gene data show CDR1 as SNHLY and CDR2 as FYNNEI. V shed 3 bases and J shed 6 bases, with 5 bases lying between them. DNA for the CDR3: TGTGCCAGCAGTGACTTAAAGACCCAGTACTTC. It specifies CASSDLKTQYF. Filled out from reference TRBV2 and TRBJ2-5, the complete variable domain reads EPEVTQTPSHQVTQMGQEVILRCVPISNHLYFYWYRQILGQKVEFLVSFYNNEISEKSEIFDDQFSVERPDGSNFTLKIRSTKLEDSAMYFCASSDLKTQYFGPGTRLLVL.

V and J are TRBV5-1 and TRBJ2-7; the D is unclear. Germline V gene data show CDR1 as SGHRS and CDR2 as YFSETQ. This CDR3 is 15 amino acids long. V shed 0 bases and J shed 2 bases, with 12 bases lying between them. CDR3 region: CASSLDMQAPYEQYF. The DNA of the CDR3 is TGCGCCAGCAGCTTGGACATGCAGGCCCCCTACGAGCAGTACTTC.

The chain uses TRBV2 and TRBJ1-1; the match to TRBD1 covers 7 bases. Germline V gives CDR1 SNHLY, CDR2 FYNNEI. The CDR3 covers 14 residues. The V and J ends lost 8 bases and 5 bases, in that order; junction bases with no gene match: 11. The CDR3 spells CASRGQSQGTEAFF. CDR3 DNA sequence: TGTGCCAGCCGGGGACAGTCTCAGGGGACTGAAGCTTTCTTT.

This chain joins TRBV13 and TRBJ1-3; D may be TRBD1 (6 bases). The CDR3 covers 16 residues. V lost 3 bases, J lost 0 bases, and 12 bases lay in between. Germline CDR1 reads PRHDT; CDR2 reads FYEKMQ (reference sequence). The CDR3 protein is CASSFGTSNSGNTIYF. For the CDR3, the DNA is TGTGCCAGCAGCTTTGGGACAAGTAACTCTGGAAACACCATATATTTT.

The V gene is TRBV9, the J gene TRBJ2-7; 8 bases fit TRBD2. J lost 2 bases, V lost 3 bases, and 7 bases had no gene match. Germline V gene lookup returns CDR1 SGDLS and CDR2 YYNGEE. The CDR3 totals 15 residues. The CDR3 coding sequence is TGTGCCAGCAGCGCCTCTAGCGGGCGCCCCTACGAGCAGTACTTC. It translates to CASSASSGRPYEQYF.

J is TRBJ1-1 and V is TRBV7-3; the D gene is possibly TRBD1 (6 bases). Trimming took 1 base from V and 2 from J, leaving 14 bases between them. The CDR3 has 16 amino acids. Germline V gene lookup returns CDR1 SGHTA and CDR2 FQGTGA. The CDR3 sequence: CASSLKKGHTNTEAFF. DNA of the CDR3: TGTGCCAGCAGCTTAAAGAAGGGACACACCAACACTGAAGCTTTCTTT.

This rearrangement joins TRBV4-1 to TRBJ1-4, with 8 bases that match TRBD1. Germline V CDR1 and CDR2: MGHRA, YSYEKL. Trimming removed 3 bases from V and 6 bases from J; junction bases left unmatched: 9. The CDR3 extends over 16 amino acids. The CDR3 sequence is CASSHPWTGQDEKLFF. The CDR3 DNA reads TGCGCCAGCAGCCATCCTTGGACAGGGCAAGATGAAAAACTGTTTTTT.

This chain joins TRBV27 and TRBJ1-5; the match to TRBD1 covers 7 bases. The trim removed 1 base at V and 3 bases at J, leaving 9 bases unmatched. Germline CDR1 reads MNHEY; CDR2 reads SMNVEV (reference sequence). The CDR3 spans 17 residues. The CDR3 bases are TGTGCCAGCAGTTTATACGGACAGGAGAATTTCAATCAGCCCCAGCATTTT. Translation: CASSLYGQENFNQPQHF.

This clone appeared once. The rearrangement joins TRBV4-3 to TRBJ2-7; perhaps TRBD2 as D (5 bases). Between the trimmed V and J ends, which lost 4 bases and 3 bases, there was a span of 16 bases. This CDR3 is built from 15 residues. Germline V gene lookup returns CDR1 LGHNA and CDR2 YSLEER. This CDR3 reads CASSPTVATSYEQYF. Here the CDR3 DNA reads TGCGCCAGCAGCCCGACGGTGGCCACTAGCTACGAGCAGTACTTC.

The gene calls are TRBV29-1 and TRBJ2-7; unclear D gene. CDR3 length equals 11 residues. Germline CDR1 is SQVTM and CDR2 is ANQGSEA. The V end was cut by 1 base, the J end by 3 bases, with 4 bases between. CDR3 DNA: TGCAGCGTTGAAGGAGGCTACGAGCAGTACTTC. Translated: CSVEGGYEQYF.

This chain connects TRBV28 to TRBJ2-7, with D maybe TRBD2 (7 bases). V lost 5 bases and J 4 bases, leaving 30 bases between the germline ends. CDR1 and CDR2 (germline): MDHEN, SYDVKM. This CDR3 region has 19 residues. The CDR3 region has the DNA TGTGCCAGCAGTCGAGCTATTAGGGGGGGGGCACAGTCACTATACGAGCAGTACTTC. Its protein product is CASSRAIRGGAQSLYEQYF.

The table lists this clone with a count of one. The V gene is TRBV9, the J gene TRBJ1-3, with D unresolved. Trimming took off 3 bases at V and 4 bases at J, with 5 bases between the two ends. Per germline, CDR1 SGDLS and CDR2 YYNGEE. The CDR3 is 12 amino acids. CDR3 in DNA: TGTGCCAGCAGCGGAGAGGGAAACACCATATATTTT. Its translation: CASSGEGNTIYF.

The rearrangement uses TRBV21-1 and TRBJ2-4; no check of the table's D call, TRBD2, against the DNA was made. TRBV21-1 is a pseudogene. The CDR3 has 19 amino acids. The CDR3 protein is CASSKATSGGTLAKNIQYF. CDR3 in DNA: TGTGCCAGCAGCAAAGCTACTAGCGGGGGTACCCTAGCCAAAAACATTCAGTACTTC.